The 21 T cell receptor beta chains reported below all come from one sample, sequenced in a study of cytomegalovirus exposure and HLA in healthy donors. A multiplex PCR was run with 60 Vbeta primers and 13 Jbeta primers. Only in-frame clones appear in the TCRdb table, and some are missing; sequencing was by immunoSEQ multiplex PCR. This repertoire shows around 170,000 clones, around 78% found once; its top ten account for roughly 3%. The sample consisted of PBMCs. Receptor source: a woman in her forties or fifties in good health and CMV-seropositive.

The gene calls are TRBV27 and TRBJ1-4; 10 bases are a match to TRBD1. V lost 5 bases to trimming and J lost 4 bases; unmatched junction nucleotides: 7. The CDR3 is made up of 16 amino acids. The germline V gene encodes CDR1 MNHEY and CDR2 SMNVEV (reference sequence). This CDR3 reads CASSADRGPVNEKLFF. DNA for the CDR3: TGTGCCAGCAGTGCTGACAGGGGGCCGGTTAATGAAAAACTGTTTTTT. The complete variable domain, with remaining parts taken from reference TRBV27 and TRBJ1-4, reads EAQVTQNPRYLITVTGKKLTVTCSQNMNHEYMSWYRQDPGLGLRQIYYSMNVEVTDKGDVPEGYKVSRKEKRNFPLILESPSPNQTSLYFCASSADRGPVNEKLFFGSGTQLSVL.

V gene TRBV9 combines with J gene TRBJ2-3, with D tentatively TRBD2 (6 bases). V shed 4 bases and J shed 4 bases, with 16 bases lying between them. Germline V gene lookup returns CDR1 SGDLS and CDR2 YYNGEE. CDR3 size: 15 residues. The CDR3 loop reads CASSQHGGSSDTQYF. The CDR3 nucleotides read TGTGCCAGCAGCCAACACGGAGGGAGCTCAGATACGCAGTATTTT. The whole variable domain, filled in from reference TRBV9 and TRBJ2-3, reads DSGVTQTPKHLITATGQRVTLRCSPRSGDLSVYWYQQSLDQGLQFLIQYYNGEERAKGNILERFSAQQFPDLHSELNLSSLELGDSALYFCASSQHGGSSDTQYFGPGTRLTVL.

This clone has just a few counts. The chain employs TRBV11-2 and TRBJ1-1; possibly TRBD1 for D (5 bases). The V gene lost 2 bases and the J gene lost 1 base, with 23 bases spanning the gap. The CDR3 runs 19 residues. Germline V lookup: CDR1 SGHAT, CDR2 FQNNGV. The CDR3 region is CASSLTRSWGQGPNTEAFF. CDR3 coding DNA: TGTGCCAGCAGCTTAACCAGGTCCTGGGGCCAGGGTCCGAACACTGAAGCTTTCTTT.

This clone was observed many times. The chain joins TRBV7-2 to TRBJ2-7, with D perhaps TRBD2 (6 bases). CDR1 and CDR2 from the germline V gene are SGHTA and FQGNSA. The CDR3 consists of 16 residues. Between the trimmed V and J ends, which lost 5 bases and 4 bases, there was a span of 21 bases. Here the CDR3 DNA reads TGTGCCAGCAGCCCCGGACTCGGCGGGAAGGGATACGAGCAGTACTTC. Its protein is CASSPGLGGKGYEQYF. The complete variable domain, with remaining parts taken from reference TRBV7-2 and TRBJ2-7, reads GAGVSQSPSNKVTEKGKDVELRCDPISGHTALYWYRQSLGQGLEFLIYFQGNSAPDKSGLPSDRFSAERTGGSVSTLTIQRTQQEDSAVYLCASSPGLGGKGYEQYFGPGTRLTVT.

V and J are TRBV19 and TRBJ1-1; no reliable D call. Germline CDR1 reads LNHDA; CDR2 reads SQIVND (reference sequence). The CDR3 runs 15 residues. V dropped 7 bases and J dropped 8 bases, with 23 bases sitting between them. CDR3 nucleotide sequence: TGTGCCAGTAACCTCAATGAGGACTTAAGAGCGGAAGCTTTCTTT. Its translation: CASNLNEDLRAEAFF.

This rearrangement joins TRBV6-6 to TRBJ2-1; 8 nucleotides match TRBD2. This CDR3 contains 14 residues. Germline V gene lookup returns CDR1 MNHNY and CDR2 SVGAGI (reference sequence). J was trimmed by 7 bases and V by 8 bases; bases with no gene match: 10. In DNA form, the CDR3 reads TGTGCCAGCGCGGAGCGGGAGCTGCGGAATGAGCAGTTCTTC. This gives the protein CASAERELRNEQFF.

This rearrangement joins TRBV11-2 to TRBJ2-1; tentative D call: TRBD1 (5 bases). The germline gives CDR1 SGHAT, CDR2 FQNNGV. V was shortened by 4 bases and J by 2 bases, with 12 bases between the two germline ends. CDR3 size: 15 residues. The CDR3 region has the DNA TGTGCCAGCAGCTCCGTGGGGCAGACCTACAATGAGCAGTTCTTC. This translates into CASSSVGQTYNEQFF.

This clone has just one count. V and J are TRBV5-1 and TRBJ1-6; TRBD1 might be the D (5 bases). This CDR3 is 22 amino acids long. V was clipped by 0 bases and J by 0 bases, with 25 bases between them. From germline, CDR1 is SGHRS and CDR2 YFSETQ. Here the CDR3 reads CASSLGDAGLDFWSSYNSPLHF. The CDR3 DNA sequence: TGCGCCAGCAGCTTGGGAGACGCAGGGCTGGATTTCTGGAGCTCCTATAATTCACCCCTCCACTTT.

This clone showed up just once. The gene calls are TRBV11-3 and TRBJ2-7; 9 nucleotides match TRBD1. This CDR3 spans 14 amino acids. CDR1 SGHNT and CDR2 YENEEA come from the germline V gene. V lost 5 bases to trimming and J lost 3 bases; unmatched junction nucleotides: 5. The CDR3 protein is CASSARQGGYEQYF. Here the CDR3 DNA reads TGTGCCAGCAGCGCAAGACAGGGGGGCTACGAGCAGTACTTC. Combining the CDR3 with reference TRBV11-3 and TRBJ2-7 gives the whole variable domain EAGVVQSPRYKIIEKKQPVAFWCNPISGHNTLYWYLQNLGQGPELLIRYENEEAVDDSQLPKDRFSAERLKGVDSTLKIQPAELGDSAVYLCASSARQGGYEQYFGPGTRLTVT.

On this clone itself: Compared with germline, one end of the junction differs, possibly owing to a read error. The chain combines TRBV19 with TRBJ2-1; tentatively, D is TRBD1 (5 bases). CDR1 and CDR2 (germline): LNHDA, SQIVND (reference sequence). CDR3 length equals 16 residues. CDR3 region: CASSRQGWGSYNERFF. The DNA for the CDR3 is TGTGCCAGTAGTCGCCAGGGCTGGGGCTCCTACAATGAGCGGTTCTTC.

This rearrangement joins TRBV5-4 to TRBJ2-1; D may be TRBD2 (6 bases). The CDR3 runs 14 residues. V was clipped by 4 bases and J by 4 bases, with 12 bases between them. Germline V gene data show CDR1 as SGHNT and CDR2 as YYREEE (reference sequence). CDR3 DNA sequence: TGTGCCAGCAGCCCGAGGGACTTTTACAATGAGCAGTTCTTC. Residues: CASSPRDFYNEQFF.

The chain uses TRBV5-1 and TRBJ2-3; TRBD1 agrees at 10 bases. Germline V gene sequence: CDR1 SGHRS, CDR2 YFSETQ. V lost 2 bases to trimming and J lost 2 bases; unmatched junction nucleotides: 2. This CDR3 has 15 amino acids. The CDR3 DNA reads as TGCGCCAGCAGCTTTGGACAGGGGGACACAGATACGCAGTATTTT. Residues: CASSFGQGDTDTQYF. The whole variable domain, remainder taken from reference TRBV5-1 and TRBJ2-3, is KAGVTQTPRYLIKTRGQQVTLSCSPISGHRSVSWYQQTPGQGLQFLFEYFSETQRNKGNFPGRFSGRQFSNSRSEMNVSTLELGDSALYLCASSFGQGDTDTQYFGPGTRLTVL.

This clone was detected only a few times. V is TRBV5-4 and J is TRBJ2-1; 13 nucleotides match TRBD2. The CDR3 loop spans 16 amino acids. Trimming cost V 4 bases and J 8 bases; bases outside gene matches: 9. Germline-derived CDR1 and CDR2 are SGHNT and YYREEE (reference sequence). The CDR3 loop is CASSRWRTSGSDEQFF. In DNA form, the CDR3 reads TGTGCCAGCAGCCGTTGGCGGACTAGCGGGAGTGATGAGCAGTTCTTC. The whole variable domain, remainder taken from reference TRBV5-4 and TRBJ2-1, is ETGVTQSPTHLIKTRGQQVTLRCSSQSGHNTVSWYQQALGQGPQFIFQYYREEENGRGNFPPRFSGLQFPNYSSELNVNALELDDSALYLCASSRWRTSGSDEQFFGPGTRLTVL.

V and J are TRBV12-5 and TRBJ2-7; possible D gene TRBD2, 6 bases. Germline V CDR1 and CDR2: LGHNT, FRNRAP. The germline V and J ends were trimmed by 7 bases and 2 bases, with 15 bases remaining between them. This CDR3 region has 14 residues. CDR3 DNA: TGTGCTAGTGCCTTGGGACTGACAACCTACGAGCAGTACTTC. This sequence encodes CASALGLTTYEQYF.

The chain carries TRBV12-5 and TRBJ2-1; 8 bases fit TRBD2. With 1 base clipped from V and 9 bases from J, the junction kept 8 bases outside the gene matches. CDR3 length: 15 amino acids. Germline values: CDR1 LGHNT, CDR2 FRNRAP. CDR3 in DNA: TGTGCTAGTGGTTTGGCGGCGGGGGGAGTTAGTGAGCAGTTCTTC. This encodes CASGLAAGGVSEQFF.

The chain combines TRBV4-3 with TRBJ2-4, with D maybe TRBD2 (6 bases). Deletions cut 1 base from V and 1 base from J, with 14 bases between. CDR3 length: 17 amino acids. Germline CDR1 LGHNA, CDR2 YSLEER. In nucleotides, the CDR3 is TGCGCCAGCAGCCAAGGGGCCGCGGAGGGGGCCAAAAACATTCAGTACTTC. Translation gives CASSQGAAEGAKNIQYF.

The rearrangement joins TRBV11-3 to TRBJ1-2; D is perhaps TRBD1 (5 bases). CDR1 SGHNT and CDR2 YENEEA come from the germline V gene. CDR3 size: 15 residues. Trimming stripped 5 bases from V and 4 bases from J, with 17 bases between. The CDR3 sequence: CASSPQQDPLYGYTF. The CDR3, as DNA: TGTGCCAGCAGCCCCCAACAGGACCCCCTCTATGGCTACACCTTC.

J is TRBJ1-5 and V is TRBV28; weak D call: TRBD1 (5 bases). The CDR3 totals 15 residues. With 4 bases removed from V and 6 bases from J, the gap between germline ends came to 16 bases. Germline values: CDR1 MDHEN, CDR2 SYDVKM. CDR3 protein: CASSWGGRVGQPQHF. As DNA, the CDR3 is TGTGCCAGCAGTTGGGGGGGGAGGGTCGGTCAGCCCCAGCATTTT. The full variable domain, completed using reference TRBV28 and TRBJ1-5, is DVKVTQSSRYLVKRTGEKVFLECVQDMDHENMFWYRQDPGLGLRLIYFSYDVKMKEKGDIPEGYSVSREKKERFSLILESASTNQTSMYLCASSWGGRVGQPQHFGDGTRLSIL.

The V call is TRBV7-2, the J call TRBJ2-7; D may be TRBD1 (5 bases). V lost 3 bases to trimming and J lost 2 bases, with 14 bases between them. Germline V gives CDR1 SGHTA, CDR2 FQGNSA. The CDR3 has 15 amino acids. This CDR3 is CASSFTGDTTYEQYF. The CDR3 region has the DNA TGTGCCAGCAGCTTTACAGGCGATACTACCTACGAGCAGTACTTC.

The gene calls are TRBV30 and TRBJ2-1; 14 bases match TRBD2. V was clipped by 3 bases and J by 12 bases; unmatched bases: 10. The CDR3 extends over 15 amino acids. From germline, CDR1 is GTSNPN and CDR2 SVGIG (reference sequence). The CDR3 reads CAWSRPGTSGRRQFF. CDR3 in DNA: TGTGCCTGGAGCCGCCCCGGGACTAGCGGGAGAAGGCAGTTCTTC. Complete variable domain (other parts from reference TRBV30 and TRBJ2-1): SQTIHQWPATLVQPVGSPLSLECTVEGTSNPNLYWYRQAAGRGLQLLFYSVGIGQISSEVPQNLSASRPQDRQFILSSKKLLLSDSGFYLCAWSRPGTSGRRQFFGPGTRLTVL.

The J gene is TRBJ1-6, the V gene TRBV28; 9 bases align to TRBD1. V shed 6 bases, J shed 8 bases, and the junction held 11 bases outside the gene matches. Germline V CDR1 and CDR2: MDHEN, SYDVKM. The CDR3 runs 16 residues. In nucleotides, the CDR3 is TGTGCCAGCAGGCCTCCGGGACAGGGCCCCTATTCACCCCTCCACTTT. Protein sequence: CASRPPGQGPYSPLHF.